This T cell receptor (beta chain) was profiled in a study of CD8 T cells in Susac syndrome. The CDR3 totals 16 residues. V was pared by 2 bases and J by 0 bases, with 4 bases of the junction left unmatched. In germline, CDR1 is LGHNA, CDR2 YSLEER. Random hexamers were used to reverse transcribe the RNA input (roughly 0.5 to 1 ug). TCRdb reprocessed the immunoSEQ multiplex PCR reads with MiXCR, giving one entry per CDR3 protein. This sample has roughly 180,000 distinct CDR3 sequences, with roughly 94% found just once. This receptor was obtained from a human donor with Susac syndrome. The rearrangement uses TRBV4-3 and TRBJ2-4; 7 bases align to TRBD2. Sequencing input: CD4+ T cells from PBMCs. The CDR3 DNA reads TGCGCCAGCAGCCAACTGAGCGGGGTAGCCAAAAACATTCAGTACTTC. It is translated as CASSQLSGVAKNIQYF.